The rows below give T cell receptor beta chains drawn from one sample of a study of cytomegalovirus exposure and HLA in healthy donors. Repertoires were generated with immunoSEQ multiplex PCR, while TCRdb's copy carries only in-frame clones and drops some. In the table there are hundreds of thousands of clones, approximately 82% of which are singletons. Sequences were obtained from PBMCs. The receptors come from a woman aged 40 to 55 in good health and CMV-seronegative. The CDR3 runs from the conserved cysteine through the conserved F or W. The D gene is left open where the match is weak. Clone sizes are given selectively: once, few, many, or a class where the clone is expanded.

J gene,D gene,V gene,clone size,CDR3 DNA,CDR3 protein
TRBJ2-3,TRBD2,TRBV5-1,NA,TGCGCCAGCAGACTGACCGCGGGGGCAGATACGCAGTATTTT,CASRLTAGADTQYF
TRBJ2-3,TRBD1,TRBV6-6,NA,TGTGCCAGCAGTCTCCGGGACAGGGTCACAGATACGCAGTATTTT,CASSLRDRVTDTQYF
TRBJ1-6,NA,TRBV10-3,NA,TGTGCCATCAGTGGCCGCGGTGACTATAATTCACCCCTCCACTTT,CAISGRGDYNSPLHF
TRBJ1-5,TRBD1,TRBV5-1,once,TGCGCCAGCAGCCCCTCAGGACAGGCCTATCAGCCCCAGCATTTT,CASSPSGQAYQPQHF
TRBJ2-7,NA,TRBV14,NA,TGTGCCAGCAGCCATCTAGGGGCGGGAGAGCAGTACTTC,CASSHLGAGEQYF
TRBJ2-2,TRBD1,TRBV19,NA,TGTGCCAGTCGACTCCGGACAGGGACCATCGGGGAGCTGTTTTTT,CASRLRTGTIGELFF
TRBJ2-3,TRBD2,TRBV2,NA,TGTGCCAGCAGCTATAGCGGGGGGGGACGCCGAGGTACGCAGTATTTT,CASSYSGGGRRGTQYF
TRBJ2-7,TRBD2,TRBV6-5,few,TGTGCCAGCAGTCCCGGGAGGGGCACCTACGAGCAGTACTTC,CASSPGRGTYEQYF
TRBJ2-5,TRBD2,TRBV4-2,NA,TGTGCCAGCAGCCAAGACGGGGGGGCGTGGGAGACCCAGTACTTC,CASSQDGGAWETQYF
TRBJ1-2,NA,TRBV5-6,NA,TGTGCCAGCAGCTTGGCCGCCGCCGGTCTTCGAGGCTACACCTTC,CASSLAAAGLRGYTF
TRBJ2-7,NA,TRBV6-6,NA,TGTGCCAGCAGTTACTTTGACGGGAAGTACGAGCAGTACTTC,CASSYFDGKYEQYF
TRBJ2-5,TRBD2,TRBV6-5,NA,TGTGCCAGCAGTTACTCCCTTGGGAGGGCGCGGGAGACCCAGTACTTC,CASSYSLGRARETQYF
TRBJ1-1,NA,TRBV19,NA,TGTGCCAGTAGCACCAACAGGAACACTGAAGCTTTCTTT,CASSTNRNTEAFF
TRBJ1-6,NA,TRBV2,NA,TGTGCCAGCATTGGCAGCTCCTATAATTCACCCCTCCACTTT,CASIGSSYNSPLHF
TRBJ2-3,TRBD1,TRBV5-1,NA,TGCGCCAGCAGCTCCAGACCGGAGGGACAGGGCACAGATACGCAGTATTTT,CASSSRPEGQGTDTQYF
TRBJ1-1,NA,TRBV6-1,NA,TGTGCCAGCGACAGGAACACTGAAGCTTTCTTT,CASDRNTEAFF
TRBJ2-3,TRBD2,TRBV2,NA,TGTGCCAGCGGGACCGCGGGGGGGCTTCGGAGCACAGATACGCAGTATTTT,CASGTAGGLRSTDTQYF
TRBJ1-2,NA,TRBV5-8,NA,TGTGCCAGCAGCTTGGGACAGGACAGTGGCTACACCTTC,CASSLGQDSGYTF
TRBJ1-1,NA,TRBV2,once,TGTGCCAGCACCCAAAGTCGGGGGGAAGGCACTGAAGCTTTCTTT,CASTQSRGEGTEAFF
TRBJ2-1,TRBD2,TRBV6-6,NA,TGTGCCAGCAGTTACGGGGGGGGGTACAATGAGCAGTTCTTC,CASSYGGGYNEQFF
TRBJ1-1,TRBD1,TRBV5-1,NA,TGCGCCAGCAGCGGGACAGGGCCGAACACTGAAGCTTTCTTT,CASSGTGPNTEAFF
TRBJ2-1,NA,TRBV7-7,NA,TGTGCTAGCAGCTACGACCCGGGGGATGAGCAGTTCTTC,CASSYDPGDEQFF
TRBJ2-1,TRBD1,TRBV2,NA,TGTGCCAGCAGTGGCGACCGCCGACAGGGCAGCACAAATGAGCAGTTCTTC,CASSGDRRQGSTNEQFF
TRBJ1-5,NA,TRBV19,once,TGTGCCAGTAATTTGGGGCAGAGAAATCAGCCCCAGCATTTT,CASNLGQRNQPQHF
TRBJ2-3,TRBD1,TRBV5-4,NA,TGTGCCAGCAGCGGTCGACAGGGGTCAGATACGCAGTATTTT,CASSGRQGSDTQYF
TRBJ1-6,NA,TRBV28,NA,TGTGCCAGCAGTACAACAGGGCCTTCACCCCTCCACTTT,CASSTTGPSPLHF
TRBJ1-6,NA,TRBV14,few,TGTGCCAGCAGCCCTGTCGGGGGAGTTAATAATTCACCCCTCCACTTT,CASSPVGGVNNSPLHF
TRBJ2-1,NA,TRBV9,NA,TGTGCCAGCAGCCCCACTTCGAACTCCTACAATGAGCAGTTCTTC,CASSPTSNSYNEQFF
TRBJ1-2,NA,TRBV14,NA,TGTGCCAGCAGCCAAGATGGGGCTCGGTCGAGTGGCTACACCTTC,CASSQDGARSSGYTF
TRBJ1-1,NA,TRBV7-6,NA,TGTGCCAGCAGCTTAGAAGAGTGGACTGAAGCTTTCTTT,CASSLEEWTEAFF
TRBJ2-7,TRBD2,TRBV7-9,few,TGTTCCAGCAGCTTAGCGGGGGGGGTGAGGGAGCAGTACTTC,CSSSLAGGVREQYF
TRBJ2-6,TRBD2,TRBV7-9,once,TGTGCCAGCACCCTCACGACTAGCGGGGGGAGGGGGGCCAACGTCCTGACTTTC,CASTLTTSGGRGANVLTF
TRBJ1-1,NA,TRBV2,NA,TGTGCCAGCAGTCCGACAGTTTACATGAACACTGAAGCTTTCTTT,CASSPTVYMNTEAFF
TRBJ2-4,TRBD2,TRBV23-1,NA,TGCGCCAGCAGTCAGGGAGGGACCAAAAACATTCAGTACTTC,CASSQGGTKNIQYF
TRBJ2-4,NA,TRBV2,NA,TGTGCCAGCAGTACAGCGTCGGGAACCAAAAACATTCAGTACTTC,CASSTASGTKNIQYF
TRBJ2-5,NA,TRBV5-4,NA,TGTGCCAGCAGCTTCCCAGGGGGGCAAGAGACCCAGTACTTC,CASSFPGGQETQYF
TRBJ2-1,TRBD2,TRBV5-1,NA,TGCGCCAGCAGCTCGGCCGGGACTACGGCCGAGCAGTTCTTC,CASSSAGTTAEQFF
TRBJ2-3,NA,TRBV15,NA,TGTGCCACCCGGGTGGTTGGTGGAACGCAGTATTTT,CATRVVGGTQYF
TRBJ1-1,TRBD1,TRBV5-4,once,TGTGCCAGCAGCTTGGGGGCAAGACAGGGGAACACTGAAGCTTTCTTT,CASSLGARQGNTEAFF
TRBJ2-5,TRBD2,TRBV9,NA,TGTGCCAGCACACCCAGCGGGGGGGTCCTAGAGACCCAGTACTTC,CASTPSGGVLETQYF
TRBJ1-2,NA,TRBV28,NA,TGTGCCAGCAGTATAATGAAAGGGGATGGCTACACCTTC,CASSIMKGDGYTF
TRBJ1-3,TRBD1,TRBV5-4,NA,TGTGCCAGCAGCTTAAAGGGACAGGGAAACACCATATATTTT,CASSLKGQGNTIYF
TRBJ1-6,NA,TRBV2,once,TGTGCCAGCAGTGAACGGGGGTCACCCCTCCACTTT,CASSERGSPLHF